This passage covers 28 T cell receptor beta chains from one sample sequenced in a study of Graves' ophthalmopathy and Graves' hyperthyroidism. CDR3 regions of TCR beta were amplified from RNA transcripts. Second-round multiplex PCR came after a first-round RT-PCR that employed HTBI primers. One entry per CDR3 protein results from TCRdb running MiXCR on the multiplex PCR reads. The sample includes around 1.1 million distinct CDR3 sequences, less than 45% of them seen just once. The specimen was peripheral blood or thyroid tissue (not recorded which). Every receptor here comes from an adult man with Graves' hyperthyroidism.

The J gene is TRBJ2-7, the V gene TRBV11-2, with a weak D call TRBD2 (6 bases). V dropped 5 bases and J dropped 3 bases, with 20 bases sitting between them. This CDR3 has 16 residues. Per the germline V gene, CDR1 is SGHAT and CDR2 is FQNNGV. As DNA, the CDR3 is TGTGCCAGCAGCCAATGGGGAGCGGGTCTGGGCTACGAGCAGTACTTC. Translating it yields CASSQWGAGLGYEQYF.

This clonotype was counted many times. The V and J genes are TRBV7-9 and TRBJ2-7; 8 nucleotides line up with TRBD1. The CDR3 covers 15 residues. The germline gives CDR1 SEHNR, CDR2 FQNEAQ (reference sequence). Trimming removed 1 base from V and 0 bases from J; junction bases left unmatched: 2. The CDR3: CASSLGTGHSYEQYF. For the CDR3, the DNA is TGTGCCAGCAGCTTAGGGACAGGGCACTCCTACGAGCAGTACTTC. The full variable domain, with the rest looked up from reference TRBV7-9 and TRBJ2-7, is DTGVSQNPRHKITKRGQNVTFRCDPISEHNRLYWYRQTLGQGPEFLTYFQNEAQLEKSRLLSDRFSAERPKGSFSTLEIQRTEQGDSAMYLCASSLGTGHSYEQYFGPGTRLTVT.

The V call is TRBV7-2, the J call TRBJ2-7, with 8 bases that match TRBD1. V dropped 5 bases and J dropped 9; count of bases not matched to a gene: 9. Germline CDR1 is SGHTA and CDR2 is FQGNSA. This CDR3 spans 13 amino acids. CDR3 nucleotides: TGTGCCAGCAGCCTGTACGGGACAGGCGGGCAGTACTTC. Translated, it gives CASSLYGTGGQYF.

In its sample, this clonotype was seen many times. The V and J genes are TRBV29-1 and TRBJ1-1; D remains ambiguous. V gave up 8 bases and J gave up 6 bases, with 19 bases separating them. Looked up from germline, CDR1 is SQVTM and CDR2 is ANQGSEA. The CDR3 sequence is 13 residues long. This chain's CDR3 is CSPQMGLGSEAFF. DNA of the CDR3: TGCAGCCCCCAAATGGGGTTGGGGTCTGAAGCTTTCTTT.

The chain uses TRBV10-3 and TRBJ1-1; the D is unclear. Germline CDR1 ENHRY, CDR2 SYGVKD. With 2 bases removed from V and 8 bases from J, the gap between germline ends came to 9 bases. This CDR3 has 12 residues. This chain's CDR3 is CAISEEADEAFF. The CDR3 nucleotides are TGTGCCATCAGTGAGGAGGCCGACGAAGCTTTCTTT.

This clonotype was detected a few times. The chain combines TRBV6-5 with TRBJ1-2; tentative D call: TRBD1 (5 bases). From germline, CDR1 is MNHEY and CDR2 SVGAGI. Trimming removed 5 bases at V and 3 bases at J, with 7 bases between. There are 12 residues in the CDR3. The CDR3 nucleotides are TGTGCCAGCAGTGGGGGGTACTATGGCTACACCTTC. Protein product: CASSGGYYGYTF.

This clonotype was recorded many times. The rearrangement links TRBV5-1 to TRBJ1-6, with 7 bases lining up with TRBD1. The junction had 4 bases not matched to a gene; V was cut back by 2 bases and J by 5 bases. The CDR3 contains 15 residues. Germline V gene sequence: CDR1 SGHRS, CDR2 YFSETQ. CDR3 in amino acids: CASSLRGRDNSPLHF. CDR3 sequence (DNA): TGCGCCAGCAGCTTAAGGGGGCGAGATAATTCACCCCTCCACTTT.

This clonotype was detected a few times. This chain connects TRBV4-1 to TRBJ2-2; D is perhaps TRBD2 (7 bases). The V end lost 0 bases, the J end lost 6 bases, and 11 bases lay between the germline ends. Germline V gene data show CDR1 as MGHRA and CDR2 as YSYEKL. The CDR3 covers 15 residues. The chain's CDR3 is CASSQDFGGPGELFF. The DNA of the CDR3 is TGCGCCAGCAGCCAAGATTTCGGGGGGCCCGGGGAGCTGTTTTTT.

This clonotype has more than one count but fewer than ten. The rearrangement joins TRBV12-3 or TRBV12-4 to TRBJ1-4, with 11 bases that match TRBD1. This CDR3 spans 16 amino acids. V was pared by 5 bases and J by 7 bases, with 9 bases of the junction left unmatched. The CDR3 loop is CASSPQPGTGGEKLFF. The CDR3 region has the DNA TGTGCCAGCAGTCCCCAACCCGGGACAGGGGGTGAAAAACTGTTTTTT.

The sample holds many counts of this clonotype. The chain has TRBV12-3 or TRBV12-4 and TRBJ1-2; D call uncertain. The CDR3 contains 14 residues. V was shortened by 5 bases and J by 3 bases, with 13 bases between the two germline ends. The CDR3 here is CASSPTDAHYGYTF. The CDR3 nucleotides read TGTGCCAGCAGTCCTACCGACGCCCACTATGGCTACACCTTC.

This clonotype was picked up many times. V and J are TRBV29-1 and TRBJ2-7; no clear D gene. Germline CDR1 SQVTM, CDR2 ANQGSEA. The CDR3 consists of 13 residues. The V end was cut by 0 bases, the J end by 0 bases, with 6 bases between. CDR3 sequence (DNA): TGCAGCGTTGAAGACACCTACTCCTACGAGCAGTACTTC. Its protein is CSVEDTYSYEQYF.

This chain joins TRBV11-2 and TRBJ1-1; TRBD1 is a possible D gene (5 bases). CDR3 size: 15 residues. V gave up 0 bases and J gave up 5 bases, with 13 bases separating them. CDR1 is SGHAT, CDR2 FQNNGV, per germline. The DNA of the CDR3 is TGTGCCAGCAGCTTAGATAGGGGTTCTTGGACTGAAGCTTTCTTT. This sequence encodes CASSLDRGSWTEAFF.

This rearrangement joins TRBV20-1 to TRBJ2-5; 9 bases match TRBD1. This CDR3 spans 14 amino acids. With 5 bases clipped from V and 1 base from J, the junction kept 5 bases outside the gene matches. The V gene's germline CDR1 is DFQATT and CDR2 SNEGSKA (reference sequence). The CDR3 bases are TGCAGTGCTGTCCGACAGGGGGTCCAAGAGACCCAGTACTTC. It encodes CSAVRQGVQETQYF.

There are a few counts of this clonotype. The J gene is TRBJ2-5, the V gene TRBV5-1; 9 bases line up with TRBD1. The CDR3 spans 15 residues. Germline values: CDR1 SGHRS, CDR2 YFSETQ. V dropped 5 bases and J dropped 2; count of bases not matched to a gene: 7. CDR3 in DNA: TGCGCCAGCAGAGATGGACAGGGGAGGCAAGAGACCCAGTACTTC. This codes for CASRDGQGRQETQYF.

This clonotype was seen at least ten times. This chain connects TRBV12-3 or TRBV12-4 to TRBJ1-6, with 8 positions matching TRBD1. The CDR3 consists of 14 residues. V lost 6 bases and J lost 5; bases outside the gene matches: 3. CDR3 residues: CASRLGQDNSPLHF. The CDR3 DNA reads as TGTGCCAGCAGGCTGGGACAGGATAATTCACCCCTCCACTTT.

This clonotype was picked up many times. The rearrangement joins TRBV9 to TRBJ1-1, with D unresolved. V lost 4 bases, J lost 5 bases, and 12 bases lay in between. Germline CDR1 reads SGDLS; CDR2 reads YYNGEE. The CDR3 is made up of 13 amino acids. In nucleotides, the CDR3 is TGTGCCAGCAGCCCCAAGGGCCTTACTGAAGCTTTCTTT. Translating gives CASSPKGLTEAFF.

This clonotype was counted at least ten times. The rearrangement uses TRBV5-1 and TRBJ1-2, with TRBD1 matching 7 bases. Germline-derived CDR1 and CDR2 are SGHRS and YFSETQ. This CDR3 spans 13 amino acids. V was pared by 4 bases and J by 4 bases, with 4 bases of the junction left unmatched. The CDR3 coding sequence is TGCGCCAGCAGCCCGGGACAGCCCTATGGCTACACCTTC. Its translation: CASSPGQPYGYTF. Drawing the rest from reference TRBV5-1 and TRBJ1-2, the complete variable domain is KAGVTQTPRYLIKTRGQQVTLSCSPISGHRSVSWYQQTPGQGLQFLFEYFSETQRNKGNFPGRFSGRQFSNSRSEMNVSTLELGDSALYLCASSPGQPYGYTFGSGTRLTVV.

In its sample, this clonotype was seen many times. The CDR3 loop reads CAISEFGTGGEKLFF. The CDR3 coding sequence is TGTGCCATCAGTGAGTTCGGGACAGGCGGCGAAAAACTGTTTTTT. The chain couples TRBV10-3 to TRBJ1-4, with 8 bases lining up with TRBD1. Per germline, CDR1 ENHRY and CDR2 SYGVKD. J was trimmed by 8 bases and V by 1 base; bases with no gene match: 6. The CDR3 is made up of 15 amino acids.

In this sample, this clonotype turned up many times. CDR3 sequence reads: CAISDRGVGRDSPLHF. The CDR3 DNA reads as TGTGCCATCAGTGATCGAGGTGTAGGGCGAGATTCACCCCTCCACTTT. The chain employs TRBV10-3 and TRBJ1-6; D is undetermined. The CDR3 has 16 residues. Germline CDR1 reads ENHRY; CDR2 reads SYGVKD. V shed 3 bases and J shed 8 bases, with 17 bases lying between them.

This clonotype was counted at least ten times. V usage is TRBV20-1 and J usage is TRBJ1-2, with 7 bases lining up with TRBD1. The CDR3 contains 13 residues. Per germline, CDR1 DFQATT and CDR2 SNEGSKA (reference sequence). CDR3 DNA: TGCACCGTGACAGGGACCTCTAACTATGGCTACACCTTC. Its protein product is CTVTGTSNYGYTF.

This clonotype occurred many times. V and J are TRBV7-9 and TRBJ2-7, with TRBD2 matching over 8 bases. The CDR3 runs to 14 residues. Germline V CDR1 and CDR2: SEHNR, FQNEAQ (reference sequence). V lost 5 bases to trimming and J lost 4 bases; unmatched junction nucleotides: 7. CDR3 loop: CASSPSGSEYEQYF. In nucleotides, the CDR3 is TGTGCCAGCAGCCCAAGCGGGAGCGAGTACGAGCAGTACTTC.

This clonotype occurred a few times. The chain is built from TRBV3-1 and TRBJ2-2, with D tentatively TRBD2 (5 bases). This CDR3 comprises 15 residues. V was pared by 1 base and J by 2 bases, with 8 bases between. Germline CDR1 reads LGHDT; CDR2 reads YNNKEL (reference sequence). For the CDR3, the DNA is TGTGCCAGCAGCCAAGGACTACTAAACACCGGGGAGCTGTTTTTT. Translating it yields CASSQGLLNTGELFF.

Notes on this clonotype: Possible read error: a much larger clone is one base away. The CDR3 protein is CASSHTSHRDGGNEQYF. In DNA form, the CDR3 reads TGTGCCAGCAGCCATACTTCCCACCGGGACGGGGGCAACGAGCAGTACTTC. This chain connects TRBV7-8 to TRBJ2-7; D might be TRBD1 or TRBD2, each matching 6 bases. There are 17 residues in the CDR3. The V and J ends lost 5 bases and 5 bases respectively, with 25 bases between them. Germline V CDR1 and CDR2: SGHVS, FQNEAQ.

V and J are TRBV7-9 and TRBJ2-7; TRBD2 is a possible D gene (6 bases). Trimming took 4 bases from V and 2 from J, leaving 24 bases between them. The V gene's germline CDR1 is SEHNR and CDR2 FQNEAQ (reference sequence). The CDR3 is made up of 18 amino acids. This CDR3 reads CASSSANLLGGTTYEQYF. The CDR3 DNA is TGTGCCAGCAGCTCAGCGAACCTTTTGGGCGGGACGACCTACGAGCAGTACTTC. Full variable domain (rest looked up from reference TRBV7-9 and TRBJ2-7): DTGVSQNPRHKITKRGQNVTFRCDPISEHNRLYWYRQTLGQGPEFLTYFQNEAQLEKSRLLSDRFSAERPKGSFSTLEIQRTEQGDSAMYLCASSSANLLGGTTYEQYFGPGTRLTVT.

This clonotype was seen ten or more times. This sequence joins TRBV20-1 and TRBJ1-6; D is unresolved. The CDR3 runs 12 residues. Germline V gene data show CDR1 as DFQATT and CDR2 as SNEGSKA (reference sequence). The V gene lost 3 bases and the J gene lost 13 bases, with 13 bases spanning the gap. The CDR3 protein is CSASRSSNPLHF. CDR3 nucleotides: TGCAGTGCTAGTCGGAGTAGTAACCCCCTCCACTTT.

The chain combines TRBV15 with TRBJ1-3; D not resolved. Germline CDR1 and CDR2: LNHNV and YYDKDF (reference sequence). The CDR3 has 15 amino acids. Between the trimmed V and J ends, which lost 1 base and 2 bases, there was a span of 9 bases. DNA for the CDR3: TGTGCCACCAGCAGAGTTGGGGTGGCTGGAAACACCATATATTTT. Translating it yields CATSRVGVAGNTIYF.

In this sample, this clonotype turned up many times. The CDR3 bases are TGTGCCAGCAGTCCTCCGAACACTGAAGCTTTCTTT. Residues: CASSPPNTEAFF. The chain recombines TRBV12-3 or TRBV12-4 with TRBJ1-1, with no clear D. V was shortened by 5 bases and J by 1 base, with 5 bases between the two germline ends. CDR3 size: 12 residues.

The gene calls are TRBV5-1 and TRBJ1-4; 8 nucleotides line up with TRBD1. The ends lost 4 bases at V and 4 bases at J; junction bases unmatched: 6. This CDR3 comprises 15 residues. Germline V gene sequence: CDR1 SGHRS, CDR2 YFSETQ. For the CDR3, the DNA is TGCGCCAGCAGCCAGGGACAGGCCATTAATGAAAAACTGTTTTTT. As protein: CASSQGQAINEKLFF. Combining the CDR3 with reference TRBV5-1 and TRBJ1-4 gives the whole variable domain KAGVTQTPRYLIKTRGQQVTLSCSPISGHRSVSWYQQTPGQGLQFLFEYFSETQRNKGNFPGRFSGRQFSNSRSEMNVSTLELGDSALYLCASSQGQAINEKLFFGSGTQLSVL.